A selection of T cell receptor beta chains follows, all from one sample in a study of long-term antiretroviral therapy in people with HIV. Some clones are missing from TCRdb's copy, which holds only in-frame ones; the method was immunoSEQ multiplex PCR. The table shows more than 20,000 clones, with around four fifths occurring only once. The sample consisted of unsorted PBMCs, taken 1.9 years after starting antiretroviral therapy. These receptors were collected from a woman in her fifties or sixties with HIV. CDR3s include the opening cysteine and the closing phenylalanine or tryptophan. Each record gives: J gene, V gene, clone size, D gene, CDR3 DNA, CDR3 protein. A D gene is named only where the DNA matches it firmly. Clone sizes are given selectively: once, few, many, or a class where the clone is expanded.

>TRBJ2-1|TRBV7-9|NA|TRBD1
TGTGCCAGCAGCAGAAACCTGGGACAGGGTGACTACAATGAGCAGTTCTTC
CASSRNLGQGDYNEQFF
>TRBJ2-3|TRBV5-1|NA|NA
TGCGCCAGCAGTACTGATGGGGGGCAAGATACGCAGTATTTT
CASSTDGGQDTQYF
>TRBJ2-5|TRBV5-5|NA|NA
TGTGCCAGCAGCCTACCCGGCGGCCAAGAGACCCAGTACTTC
CASSLPGGQETQYF
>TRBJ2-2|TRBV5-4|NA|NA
TGTGCCAGCAGCTCGGGGGGCAGGTTTACCGGGGAGCTGTTTTTT
CASSSGGRFTGELFF
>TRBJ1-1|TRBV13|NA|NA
TGTGCCAGCAGCTTAGCGGGGGTTACGAACACTGAAGCTTTCTTT
CASSLAGVTNTEAFF
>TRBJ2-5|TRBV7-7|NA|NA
TGTGCCAGCAGCTTAGGGGGGGAACGGGAGACCCAGTACTTC
CASSLGGERETQYF
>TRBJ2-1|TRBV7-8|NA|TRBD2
TGTGCCAGCAGCTTAATGAGCGGGGGCTACAATGAGCAGTTCTTC
CASSLMSGGYNEQFF
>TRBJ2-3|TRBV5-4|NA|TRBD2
TGTGCCAGCAGCCCCCGACTAGCGGGGGGCGGAGATACGCAGTATTTT
CASSPRLAGGGDTQYF
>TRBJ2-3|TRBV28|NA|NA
TGTGCCAGCAGTTTGGAATCAGGTTACACAGATACGCAGTATTTT
CASSLESGYTDTQYF
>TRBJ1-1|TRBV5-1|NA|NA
TGCGCCAGCAGCTTGGACAGCGCCAACACTGAAGCTTTCTTT
CASSLDSANTEAFF
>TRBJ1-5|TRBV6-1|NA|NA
TGTGCCAGCAGTGAACCGGGTGGTTTTTGGACCCAGCATTTT
CASSEPGGFWTQHF
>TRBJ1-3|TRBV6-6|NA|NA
TGTGCCAGCAGTACCCTGGGGTCCGCTGGAAACACCATATATTTT
CASSTLGSAGNTIYF
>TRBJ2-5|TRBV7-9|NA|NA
TGTGCCAGCAGCCCAGACTATGCCCAAGAGACCCAGTACTTC
CASSPDYAQETQYF
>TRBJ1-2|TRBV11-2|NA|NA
TGTGCCAGCAGCTTTAGCAGGGGTAAAGGCTACACCTTC
CASSFSRGKGYTF
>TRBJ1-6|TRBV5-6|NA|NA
TGTGCCAGCCGCGCCGGGGCCGCGTATAATTCACCCCTCCACTTT
CASRAGAAYNSPLHF
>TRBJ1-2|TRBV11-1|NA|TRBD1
TGTGCCAGCAGCCAGGGACAGACCTATGGCTACACCTTC
CASSQGQTYGYTF
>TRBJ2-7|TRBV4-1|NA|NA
TGCGCCAGCACCCAGGGCGGGGCTAGGGGTAGGTACGAGCAGTACTTC
CASTQGGARGRYEQYF
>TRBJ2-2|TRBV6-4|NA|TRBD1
TGTGCCAGCAGTTTGGACAGGGGTGCCGGGGAGCTGTTTTTT
CASSLDRGAGELFF
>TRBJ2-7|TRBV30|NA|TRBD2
TGTGCCTGGAGCCGTGAGCTAGCGGGGTACGAGCAGTACTTC
CAWSRELAGYEQYF
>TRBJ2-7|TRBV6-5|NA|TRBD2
TGTGCCAGCAGTTACACCGGGACTAGCCCCTACGAGCAGTACTTC
CASSYTGTSPYEQYF
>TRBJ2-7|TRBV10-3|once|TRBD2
TGTGCCATCGGGACTAGCGGGGGGATGTCCTACGAGCAGTACTTC
CAIGTSGGMSYEQYF
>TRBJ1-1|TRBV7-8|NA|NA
TGTGCCAGCAGCTTAAACAGAGGGCCTCTTCTTGAAGCTTTCTTT
CASSLNRGPLLEAFF
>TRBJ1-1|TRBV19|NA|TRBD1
TGTGCCAGTACCCGCGAACAGGGGGCAAGCACTGAAGCTTTCTTT
CASTREQGASTEAFF
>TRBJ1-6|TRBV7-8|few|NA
TGTGCCAGCAGCCAAGACAGGAACTATAATTCACCCCTCCACTTT
CASSQDRNYNSPLHF
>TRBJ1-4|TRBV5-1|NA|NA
TGCGCCAGCAGCTTGGGGACGGATAATGAAAAACTGTTTTTT
CASSLGTDNEKLFF